Each of the 21 T cell receptor beta chains below was sequenced from the same sample in a study of CD8 T cells in ankylosing spondylitis. TCRdb processed the 5' RACE reads anew with MiXCR; each CDR3 protein has one entry. This sample has under 400,000 distinct CDR3 sequences, with 11% found just once. The material sequenced was blood, either unsorted or a sorted T cell fraction (not recorded which). The receptors originated from a female donor with ankylosing spondylitis or in good health (not recorded which).

The sample holds many counts of this clonotype. V and J are TRBV5-1 and TRBJ2-3; 11 bases are shared with TRBD2. The ends lost 3 bases at V and 2 bases at J; junction bases unmatched: 2. The V gene's germline CDR1 is SGHRS and CDR2 YFSETQ. This CDR3 has 15 residues. CDR3 residues: CASSWGLADTDTQYF. The CDR3 DNA reads TGCGCCAGCAGCTGGGGACTAGCGGACACAGATACGCAGTATTTT.

The sample holds many counts of this clonotype. The rearrangement uses TRBV7-9 and TRBJ2-7; D may correspond to TRBD1 or TRBD2 (5 bases each). CDR1 is SEHNR and CDR2 is FQNEAQ in the germline V gene (reference sequence). The germline V and J ends were trimmed by 1 base and 3 bases, with 16 bases remaining between them. The CDR3 spans 16 residues. The CDR3 protein is CASSLVRGTSGYEQYF. DNA of the CDR3: TGTGCCAGCAGCTTAGTCCGAGGGACCTCGGGCTACGAGCAGTACTTC.

This chain joins TRBV19 and TRBJ1-3; D gene uncertain. Trimming took 3 bases from V and 0 from J, leaving 12 bases between them. The germline gives CDR1 LNHDA, CDR2 SQIVND (reference sequence). This CDR3 contains 16 residues. The CDR3 DNA follows: TGTGCCAGTAGTATTGTGAAGCGGAGCTCTGGAAACACCATATATTTT. It encodes CASSIVKRSSGNTIYF.

This clonotype was seen more than once but under ten times. This sequence joins TRBV5-1 and TRBJ1-2; D may be TRBD1 (6 bases). The V and J ends lost 4 bases and 8 bases respectively, with 12 bases between them. The germline CDR1 and CDR2 sequences are SGHRS and YFSETQ. This CDR3 spans 12 amino acids. In DNA form, the CDR3 reads TGCGCCAGCAGCATGACAGGTTTGGGCTACACCTTC. Protein product: CASSMTGLGYTF. The whole variable domain, remainder taken from reference TRBV5-1 and TRBJ1-2, is KAGVTQTPRYLIKTRGQQVTLSCSPISGHRSVSWYQQTPGQGLQFLFEYFSETQRNKGNFPGRFSGRQFSNSRSEMNVSTLELGDSALYLCASSMTGLGYTFGSGTRLTVV.

This clonotype was seen ten or more times. The chain recombines TRBV7-2 with TRBJ2-5, with TRBD1 identical over 7 bases. The CDR3 totals 17 residues. With V trimmed by 2 bases and J by 10 bases, 19 bases remained unmatched. The germline V gene encodes CDR1 SGHTA and CDR2 FQGNSA. The CDR3 sequence: CASSLQLDRQHPMDQYF. Here the CDR3 DNA reads TGTGCCAGCAGCTTACAGTTGGACAGGCAACACCCCATGGACCAGTACTTC.

The sample holds a few counts of this clonotype. V is TRBV5-6 and J is TRBJ1-2; unclear D gene. Germline V CDR1 and CDR2: SGHDT, YYEEEE. This CDR3 is built from 13 residues. Trimming stripped 4 bases from V and 8 bases from J, with 15 bases between. The CDR3, as DNA: TGTGCCAGCAGCCTGGACGGTATGCTGGGCTACACCTTC. Translation gives CASSLDGMLGYTF.

This clonotype turned up a few times. The rearrangement joins TRBV14 to TRBJ2-1; unclear D gene. Per the germline V gene, CDR1 is SGHDN and CDR2 is FVKESK. The CDR3 extends over 15 amino acids. Trimming left V 0 bases short and J 6 bases short, with 12 bases between. The CDR3 spells CASSQELLRSNEQFF. The CDR3 bases are TGTGCCAGCAGCCAAGAGCTTTTGAGGTCCAATGAGCAGTTCTTC. Full variable domain (outside the CDR3, taken from reference TRBV14 and TRBJ2-1): EAGVTQFPSHSVIEKGQTVTLRCDPISGHDNLYWYRRVMGKEIKFLLHFVKESKQDESGMPNNRFLAERTGGTYSTLKVQPAELEDSGVYFCASSQELLRSNEQFFGPGTRLTVL.

This clonotype was counted many times. This rearrangement joins TRBV5-1 to TRBJ2-1, with 10 bases that match TRBD2. Germline V gene lookup returns CDR1 SGHRS and CDR2 YFSETQ. Losses at the gene ends were 4 bases for V and 2 bases for J; bases not matched to a gene: 0. The CDR3 covers 14 residues. The CDR3 loop reads CASSTSGAYNEQFF. CDR3 coding DNA: TGCGCCAGCAGCACTAGCGGGGCCTACAATGAGCAGTTCTTC.

This clonotype was observed many times. V gene TRBV6-1 combines with J gene TRBJ1-3, with D hard to call. The CDR3 runs 13 residues. CDR1 is MNHNS, CDR2 SASEGT, per germline. V lost 7 bases and J 0 bases, leaving 7 bases between the germline ends. The DNA for the CDR3 is TGTGCCAGCATTCCGGCCTCTGGAAACACCATATATTTT. Translating it yields CASIPASGNTIYF.

There are many counts of this clonotype. This CDR3 reads CSASNRAGYTEAFF. The CDR3 bases are TGCAGTGCTAGTAACAGGGCGGGGTACACTGAAGCTTTCTTT. The rearrangement links TRBV20-1 to TRBJ1-1, with D tentatively TRBD1 (6 bases). Germline CDR1 is DFQATT and CDR2 is SNEGSKA (reference sequence). V lost 3 bases and J lost 3, with 14 bases in between. The CDR3 contains 14 residues.

There are many counts of this clonotype. This chain links TRBV20-1 with TRBJ1-5; no clear D gene. V dropped 6 bases and J dropped 5 bases, with 8 bases sitting between them. The CDR3 contains 11 residues. CDR1 and CDR2 from the germline V gene are DFQATT and SNEGSKA (reference sequence). In nucleotides, the CDR3 is TGCAGTGCCGTGGGAGATCAGCCCCAGCATTTT. Protein: CSAVGDQPQHF.

This clonotype has a count of ten or more. The chain employs TRBV28 and TRBJ2-5; TRBD1 might be the D (6 bases). This CDR3 has 14 residues. CDR1 is MDHEN, CDR2 SYDVKM, per germline. V was trimmed by 9 bases and J by 4 bases, leaving 18 bases between them. This CDR3 is CASSPNRALETQYF. DNA of the CDR3: TGTGCCAGTTCCCCGAACAGGGCCCTAGAGACCCAGTACTTC.

This clonotype has a handful of counts. This chain connects TRBV10-3 to TRBJ2-7, with 9 bases aligning to TRBD1. Trimming cost V 6 bases and J 2 bases; bases outside gene matches: 2. Germline V lookup: CDR1 ENHRY, CDR2 SYGVKD. There are 13 residues in the CDR3. The CDR3 loop is CAISGTGTYEQYF. CDR3 DNA sequence: TGTGCCATCAGCGGGACAGGGACCTACGAGCAGTACTTC.

Many counts were recorded for this clonotype. The chain links TRBV7-9 to TRBJ1-2, with TRBD1 matching over 7 bases. Germline CDR1 and CDR2: SEHNR and FQNEAQ (reference sequence). The CDR3 extends over 14 amino acids. J gave up 4 bases and V 5 bases, and 7 bases lay outside the gene matches. The CDR3 nucleotides are TGTGCCAGCAGCGAGTCGGGACAGATCTATGGCTACACCTTC. Protein sequence: CASSESGQIYGYTF. The full variable domain, rest sourced from reference TRBV7-9 and TRBJ1-2, is DTGVSQNPRHKITKRGQNVTFRCDPISEHNRLYWYRQTLGQGPEFLTYFQNEAQLEKSRLLSDRFSAERPKGSFSTLEIQRTEQGDSAMYLCASSESGQIYGYTFGSGTRLTVV.

This clonotype has a count of ten or more. The CDR3 region is CASSQDWGGAVNGELFF. The CDR3 DNA reads TGCGCCAGCAGCCAAGATTGGGGGGGGGCCGTTAACGGGGAGCTGTTTTTT. V usage is TRBV4-1 and J usage is TRBJ2-2; TRBD2 is a possible D gene (7 bases). CDR1 and CDR2 from the germline V gene are MGHRA and YSYEKL. Between the trimmed V and J ends, which lost 0 bases and 7 bases, there was a span of 18 bases. CDR3 length equals 17 residues.

This clonotype showed up many times. The chain has TRBV6-1 and TRBJ2-1, with 8 bases lining up with TRBD2. J lost 6 bases, V lost 7 bases, and 8 bases had no gene match. There are 14 residues in the CDR3. The germline V gene has CDR1 MNHNS and CDR2 SASEGT. The CDR3 nucleotides are TGTGCCAGCACCTACGGGGGGGGGCCCAATGAGCAGTTCTTC. Its protein product is CASTYGGGPNEQFF.

Ten or more counts support this clonotype. The rearrangement joins TRBV7-9 to TRBJ1-2; no clear D. The CDR3 runs to 13 residues. Trimming cost V 0 bases and J 7 bases, with 9 bases left between them. Germline values: CDR1 SEHNR, CDR2 FQNEAQ (reference sequence). The CDR3 loop is CASSLAGESGYTF. The CDR3 DNA follows: TGTGCCAGCAGCTTAGCCGGGGAATCTGGCTACACCTTC. The full variable domain, rest sourced from reference TRBV7-9 and TRBJ1-2, is DTGVSQNPRHKITKRGQNVTFRCDPISEHNRLYWYRQTLGQGPEFLTYFQNEAQLEKSRLLSDRFSAERPKGSFSTLEIQRTEQGDSAMYLCASSLAGESGYTFGSGTRLTVV.

V gene TRBV10-3 combines with J gene TRBJ2-2, with D hard to call. From germline, CDR1 is ENHRY and CDR2 SYGVKD. The CDR3 length is 13 residues. The germline V and J ends were trimmed by 3 bases and 2 bases, with 4 bases remaining between them. CDR3 DNA: TGTGCCATCAGTGACGGAAACACCGGGGAGCTGTTTTTT. Translating it yields CAISDGNTGELFF.

This clonotype was recorded a few times. A much larger clone sits a single nucleotide away, making a read error possible. The chain carries TRBV20-1 and TRBJ2-3, with D possibly TRBD2 on 6 matching bases. Per the germline V gene, CDR1 is DFQATT and CDR2 is SNEGSKA (reference sequence). This CDR3 region has 16 residues. The CDR3 is CCARDERDLRTDTQYF. The CDR3 DNA follows: TGCTGTGCTAGAGACGAAAGGGACTTACGCACAGATACGCAGTATTTT.

This clonotype was seen at least ten times. V is TRBV20-1 and J is TRBJ1-1; 7 bases line up with TRBD1. The CDR3 runs 14 residues. Germline V gene sequence: CDR1 DFQATT, CDR2 SNEGSKA (reference sequence). V dropped 0 bases and J dropped 2; count of bases not matched to a gene: 3. The DNA for the CDR3 is TGCAGTGCTAGAGATGGGACAGATAACACTGAAGCTTTCTTT. Its translation: CSARDGTDNTEAFF.

This clonotype was found a few times. This chain uses TRBV2 with TRBJ2-7; a weak D match, TRBD1 (5 bases). This CDR3 has 14 residues. Per germline, CDR1 SNHLY and CDR2 FYNNEI. V lost 4 bases and J lost 0, with 10 bases in between. CDR3 coding DNA: TGTGCCAGCAGTGGTGGCGACAGCTCCTACGAGCAGTACTTC. Translation gives CASSGGDSSYEQYF.